This TCR beta chain stems from a study of monozygotic twins with inflammatory bowel disease. Germline CDR1 KGHDR, CDR2 SFDVKD. The CDR3 has 15 amino acids. Template switching introduced UMIs that contain a 6-nucleotide sample barcode. TCRdb reworked the 5' RACE reads into one entry per CDR3 protein, no DNA. The listing records about 420,000 distinct CDR3 sequences. Whole blood served as the source of total RNA, and no T cell sorting took place. The TCR sequence derives from a human donor with ulcerative colitis or Crohn's disease, or a healthy co-twin of an affected twin (not recorded which). The rearrangement links TRBV24-1 to TRBJ2-1; the D call from TCRdb, TRBD1, cannot be confirmed without DNA. The specimen sequenced was blood. The CDR3: CATSGYRAGNNEQFF.